The 3 T cell receptor beta chains below come from one sample, sequenced in a study of identical twins. A single record per CDR3 protein comes from TCRdb applying MiXCR to the 5' RACE reads. This sample has 350,000 to 450,000 distinct CDR3 sequences, with around 18% found just once. Material: naive T cells sorted from blood. The receptors originated from a man aged 45-65 years in good health.

The chain employs TRBV21-1 and TRBJ2-2. TRBV21-1 is assigned pseudogene status. The CDR3 runs to 15 residues. The CDR3 loop reads CASRSSTLNTGELFF. CDR3 in DNA: TGTGCCAGCAGATCGTCTACCCTTAACACCGGGGAGCTGTTTTTT.

This clonotype was counted a few times. The J gene is TRBJ2-1, the V gene TRBV11-2; D is ambiguous. V lost 5 bases to trimming and J lost 1 base, with 15 bases between them. CDR3 size: 16 residues. CDR1 and CDR2 (germline): SGHAT, FQNNGV. The CDR3 protein is CASSPTPRISYNEQFF. CDR3 nucleotide sequence: TGTGCCAGCAGCCCTACCCCCAGGATTTCCTACAATGAGCAGTTCTTC.

This clonotype was recorded only once. The chain combines TRBV6-2 or TRBV6-3 with TRBJ2-7, with 9 bases matching TRBD2. CDR3 length: 15 amino acids. Germline CDR1 and CDR2: MNHEY and SVGEGT. V lost 6 bases and J lost 1; bases outside the gene matches: 7. Here the CDR3 DNA reads TGTGCCAGCAGACCGGGACTAGCATATTCCTACGAGCAGTACTTC. Translation: CASRPGLAYSYEQYF.